These 6 T cell receptor beta chains share one sample of origin, sequenced in a study of T cell responses to AZD1222 COVID-19 vaccine. Profiled with immunoSEQ multiplex PCR; TCRdb holds only in-frame clones, not every one. Counted here are fewer than 90,000 clones, under 95% occurring once; the ten biggest clones make up roughly 11%. The sequencing here drew on peripheral blood, taken 28 days after the second AZD1222 dose. These receptors were collected from an adult who received the AZD1222 COVID-19 vaccine.

A single count supports this clone. The chain uses TRBV27 and TRBJ1-4; D may be TRBD1 (6 bases). CDR3 size: 13 residues. Trimming removed 10 bases at V and 7 bases at J, with 16 bases between. CDR1 is MNHEY, CDR2 SMNVEV, per germline (reference sequence). For the CDR3, the DNA is TGTGCCACCGGGGGGCGATGGGGTGAAAAACTGTTTTTT. This encodes CATGGRWGEKLFF.

CDR3 loop: CASSPAWGPANLFF. In DNA, the CDR3 is TGTGCCAGCAGCCCGGCTTGGGGACCCGCAAATCTGTTTTTT. V gene TRBV28 combines with J gene TRBJ1-4; a weak D match, TRBD1 (5 bases). The germline V gene encodes CDR1 MDHEN and CDR2 SYDVKM. The CDR3 sequence is 14 residues long. V was cut by 6 bases and J by 14 bases, with 22 bases left in between.

For the CDR3, the DNA is TGCAGTGCTAGCAGGTCCTACGAGCAGTACTTC. It yields the protein CSASRSYEQYF. V is TRBV20-1 and J is TRBJ2-7; D unresolved. Trimming pared 3 bases from V and 1 base from J, leaving 4 bases between. The germline V gene encodes CDR1 DFQATT and CDR2 SNEGSKA (reference sequence). The CDR3 runs 11 residues.

The genes are TRBV6-5 and TRBJ1-2; tentative D call: TRBD1 (5 bases). The length of the CDR3 is 16 residues. Germline lookup yields CDR1 MNHEY and CDR2 SVGAGI. V shed 2 bases and J shed 2 bases, with 15 bases lying between them. In DNA, the CDR3 is TGTGCCAGCAGTTACCAACACAGCGGGACGAACTATGGCTACACCTTC. This sequence encodes CASSYQHSGTNYGYTF.

This clone showed up just once. At the DNA level, this CDR3 is encoded by other sequences in the same sample as well. This chain joins TRBV7-3 and TRBJ1-1, with 8 bases identical to TRBD1. With 2 bases clipped from V and 2 bases from J, the junction kept 1 base outside the gene matches. The CDR3 spans 14 residues. CDR1 and CDR2 (germline): SGHTA, FQGTGA. DNA of the CDR3: TGTGCCAGCAGCTTACAGGGGGCTAACACTGAAGCTTTCTTT. This sequence encodes CASSLQGANTEAFF.

V is TRBV2 and J is TRBJ1-5; D not resolved. The V and J ends lost 3 bases and 5 bases respectively, with 8 bases between them. CDR3 length: 13 residues. The germline V gene has CDR1 SNHLY and CDR2 FYNNEI. This chain's CDR3 is CASSEFGDQPQHF. The CDR3 DNA sequence: TGTGCCAGCAGTGAGTTCGGGGATCAGCCCCAGCATTTT.